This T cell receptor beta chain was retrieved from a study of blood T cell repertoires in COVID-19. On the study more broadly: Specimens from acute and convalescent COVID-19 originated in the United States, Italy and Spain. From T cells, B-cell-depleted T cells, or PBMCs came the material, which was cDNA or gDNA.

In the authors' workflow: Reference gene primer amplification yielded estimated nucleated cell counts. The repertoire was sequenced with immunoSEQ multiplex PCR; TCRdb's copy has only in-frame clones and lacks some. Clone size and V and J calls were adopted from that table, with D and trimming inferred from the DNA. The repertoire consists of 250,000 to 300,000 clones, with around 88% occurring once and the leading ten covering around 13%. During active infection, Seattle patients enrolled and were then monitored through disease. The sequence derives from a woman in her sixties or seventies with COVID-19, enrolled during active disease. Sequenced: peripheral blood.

The CDR3 DNA reads TGTGCCAGCAGACTTTACCCTACTATGACAGGGGTATTCCACTTT. Protein: CASRLYPTMTGVFHF. The V gene is TRBV27, the J gene TRBJ1-6, with 8 positions matching TRBD1. The CDR3 covers 15 residues. Germline trimming cut 6 bases from V and 17 bases from J; bases unmatched to any gene: 18. CDR1 MNHEY and CDR2 SMNVEV come from the germline V gene (reference sequence).